This T cell receptor beta chain was sequenced for a study of response to subunit inactivated influenza vaccine. TCRdb re-called the RT-PCR reads with MiXCR, one entry per CDR3 protein. The sample lists about 780,000 distinct CDR3 sequences; approximately 17% were seen once. This CDR3 comprises 16 residues. The germline gives CDR1 MGHRA, CDR2 YSYEKL. The ends lost 2 bases at V and 4 bases at J; junction bases unmatched: 9. This receptor was identified in a man aged 45-65 years who received an inactivated influenza vaccine. This rearrangement joins TRBV4-1 to TRBJ2-7, with 9 bases aligning to TRBD2. The material was PBMCs from blood, obtained around 5 days after vaccination. The CDR3 bases are TGCGCCAGCAGCCAAATTAGCGGGGGTTTAGCGTACGAGCAGTACTTC. Translated: CASSQISGGLAYEQYF.